Below, 25 T cell receptor beta chains from the same sample are listed, as sequenced in a study of T and B cells in COVID-19 patients. TRB rearrangements were amplified by multiplex PCR with BIOMED2 TRB-A/B primers. MiXCR, run by TCRdb on the multiplex PCR reads, gives a single entry per CDR3 protein. Of about a thousand distinct CDR3 sequences in the sample, 28% are singletons; the top ten hold approximately 32%. Each TRB amplification used about 220-500 ng of genomic DNA from blood. The sequenced sample was blood. Receptor source: a human donor with active COVID-19.

This chain connects TRBV20-1 to TRBJ1-1, with D perhaps TRBD1 (6 bases). Germline CDR1 is DFQATT and CDR2 is SNEGSKA (reference sequence). Trimming shortened V by 0 bases and J by 4 bases, and 15 bases separated the two germline ends. The CDR3 consists of 15 residues. In DNA form, the CDR3 reads TGCAGTGCTAGAGATCCTCCGAGGGGGGGCACTGAAGCTTTCTTT. This translates into CSARDPPRGGTEAFF.

The chain carries TRBV15 and TRBJ2-2; 8 nucleotides match TRBD2. V was clipped by 3 bases and J by 2 bases; unmatched bases: 8. CDR3 length: 17 amino acids. Germline V gene data show CDR1 as LNHNV and CDR2 as YYDKDF (reference sequence). CDR3 DNA: TGTGCCACCAGCAGCTGGGCCGGGACTAGAAACACCGGGGAGCTGTTTTTT. Residues: CATSSWAGTRNTGELFF. The full variable domain, with the rest looked up from reference TRBV15 and TRBJ2-2, is DAMVIQNPRYQVTQFGKPVTLSCSQTLNHNVMYWYQQKSSQAPKLLFHYYDKDFNNEADTPDNFQSRRPNTSFCFLDIRSPGLGDTAMYLCATSSWAGTRNTGELFFGEGSRLTVL.

This clonotype is categorized as large. This chain joins TRBV30 and TRBJ2-1, with D perhaps matching TRBD2 (7 bases). V lost 4 bases and J lost 12, with 28 bases in between. The CDR3 is 16 amino acids. Per the germline V gene, CDR1 is GTSNPN and CDR2 is SVGIG (reference sequence). The CDR3 reads CAWTGRGRSRVVGQFF. In DNA, the CDR3 is TGTGCCTGGACCGGGCGGGGGCGGAGCAGGGTTGTTGGGCAGTTCTTC.

V is TRBV6-5 and J is TRBJ2-5; 13 bases fit TRBD2. CDR1 MNHEY and CDR2 SVGAGI come from the germline V gene. There are 17 residues in the CDR3. Trimming at V came to 0 bases and at J to 5 bases, leaving 6 bases not matched to a gene. The CDR3 sequence is CASSYSRGTSGAETQYF. Here the CDR3 DNA reads TGTGCCAGCAGTTACTCACGCGGGACTAGCGGGGCTGAGACCCAGTACTTC.

This clonotype came up a few times. The chain links TRBV24-1 to TRBJ1-5; D is uncertain. This CDR3 contains 16 residues. The ends were cut back, 9 bases at V and 2 bases at J, with 19 bases in the middle. Germline-derived CDR1 and CDR2 are KGHDR and SFDVKD. Here the CDR3 reads CATPPPVRLRNQPQHF. DNA for the CDR3: TGTGCCACCCCCCCCCCTGTGAGGTTACGCAATCAGCCCCAGCATTTT.

This clonotype counts as medium-sized. The V gene is TRBV5-4, the J gene TRBJ2-7; 9 nucleotides align to TRBD1. The J segment lost 6 bases and the V segment lost 4 bases, leaving 5 bases of the junction unmatched. Germline CDR1 SGHNT, CDR2 YYREEE (reference sequence). This CDR3 contains 13 residues. The CDR3 nucleotides are TGTGCCAGCAGCCGTGGACAGGGGAGCGAGCAGTACTTC. Protein: CASSRGQGSEQYF.

The chain combines TRBV20-1 with TRBJ1-6, with D possibly being TRBD1 (5 bases). Deletions cut 1 base from V and 5 bases from J, with 15 bases between. The CDR3 has 16 amino acids. Germline V gene data show CDR1 as DFQATT and CDR2 as SNEGSKA (reference sequence). The DNA of the CDR3 is TGCAGTGCTAGAGGGCAGGGTGGCTCTCATAATTCACCCCTCCACTTT. Its translation: CSARGQGGSHNSPLHF.

This clonotype ranks as large (0.1 to 1%). This chain joins TRBV27 and TRBJ2-7; D gene uncertain. This CDR3 has 14 residues. Germline V lookup: CDR1 MNHEY, CDR2 SMNVEV (reference sequence). Deletions cut 4 bases from V and 5 bases from J, with 15 bases between. In DNA form, the CDR3 reads TGTGCCAGCAGTTCCCCGCTCTCCAGCAACGAGCAGTACTTC. Encoded protein: CASSSPLSSNEQYF.

By share, this clonotype ranks as medium-sized. V gene TRBV29-1 combines with J gene TRBJ2-1; no definite D call. The end of the DNA is better explained by TRBJ2-7, so the J call may be wrong. The germline V gene has CDR1 SQVTM and CDR2 ANQGSEA. The CDR3 consists of 14 residues. The CDR3 region is CSVESFSSYNEQYF. The CDR3 DNA reads as TGCAGCGTTGAATCGTTCAGCTCCTACAATGAGCAGTACTTC.

This clonotype is termed medium-sized. The V and J genes are TRBV5-4 and TRBJ1-4, with 9 bases fitting TRBD1. J was trimmed by 7 bases and V by 5 bases; bases with no gene match: 9. Germline CDR1 is SGHNT and CDR2 is YYREEE (reference sequence). The CDR3 has 15 residues. The CDR3 DNA reads TGTGCCAGCAGTCTTAGGACAGGGGAGAGTGAAAAACTGTTTTTT. Protein product: CASSLRTGESEKLFF.

Sample share makes this clonotype large (0.1 to 1%). V usage is TRBV2 and J usage is TRBJ2-1; 9 positions match TRBD2. The CDR3 spans 15 residues. Germline V gene data show CDR1 as SNHLY and CDR2 as FYNNEI. J gave up 4 bases and V 3 bases, and 4 bases lay outside the gene matches. For the CDR3, the DNA is TGTGCCAGCAGTGAGGGCGGGAGGGAGTACAATGAGCAGTTCTTC. It codes for CASSEGGREYNEQFF. Full variable domain (missing parts from reference TRBV2 and TRBJ2-1): EPEVTQTPSHQVTQMGQEVILRCVPISNHLYFYWYRQILGQKVEFLVSFYNNEISEKSEIFDDQFSVERPDGSNFTLKIRSTKLEDSAMYFCASSEGGREYNEQFFGPGTRLTVL.

This clonotype is labeled as medium-sized. CDR3 coding DNA: TGTGCCAGCGGGCTGAGGGAGCAGTACTTC. Its translation is CASGLREQYF. This chain uses TRBV6-2 or TRBV6-3 with TRBJ2-7; no clear D. From germline, CDR1 is MNHEY and CDR2 SVGEGT. This CDR3 is 10 amino acids long. The V end lost 8 bases, the J end lost 7 bases, and 9 bases lay between the germline ends.

Sample share makes this clonotype large (0.1 to 1%). The chain recombines TRBV13 with TRBJ1-3, with a possible D match to TRBD1 (5 bases). The CDR3 is made up of 15 amino acids. V shed 5 bases and J shed 0 bases, with 11 bases lying between them. The germline CDR1 and CDR2 sequences are PRHDT and FYEKMQ (reference sequence). The CDR3 DNA reads TGTGCCAGCAGCCAGGAAGGGGCCTCTGGAAACACCATATATTTT. Its translation: CASSQEGASGNTIYF.

This clonotype has just a few counts. The rearrangement joins TRBV28 to TRBJ2-3, with 12 bases that match TRBD2. V lost 5 bases to trimming and J lost 1 base; unmatched junction nucleotides: 10. CDR1 and CDR2 from the germline V gene are MDHEN and SYDVKM. This CDR3 spans 18 amino acids. Here the CDR3 DNA reads TGTGCCAGCAGTCTCTGGACTAGCGGGGTACCCGGCACAGATACGCAGTATTTT. It translates to CASSLWTSGVPGTDTQYF.

This clonotype appeared a few times. V gene TRBV13 combines with J gene TRBJ1-3, with a tentative D call TRBD1 (6 bases). CDR3 size: 15 residues. Trimming removed 6 bases from V and 1 base from J, with 13 bases in between. In germline, CDR1 is PRHDT, CDR2 FYEKMQ (reference sequence). The CDR3 loop reads CASRLEGVSGNTIYF. DNA for the CDR3: TGTGCCAGCAGACTAGAGGGGGTGTCTGGAAACACCATATATTTT.

The CDR3 DNA reads as TGTGCCAGCAGATCCTGGACACGGAGGTCACGCGAGCAGTACTTC. It yields the protein CASRSWTRRSREQYF. The chain uses TRBV28 and TRBJ2-7; D might be TRBD1 or TRBD2, each matching 5 bases. Germline assignment: CDR1 MDHEN and CDR2 SYDVKM. The CDR3 is 15 residues long. V was clipped by 6 bases and J by 6 bases, with 21 bases between them.

By frequency in the sample, this clonotype is large. The CDR3 here is CASSWGTLGEQYF. CDR3 in DNA: TGTGCCAGCAGTTGGGGCACCTTGGGGGAGCAGTACTTC. The V and J genes are TRBV6-6 and TRBJ2-7, with TRBD1 as a possible D gene (5 bases). Trimming removed 4 bases from V and 7 bases from J, with 14 bases in between. The length of the CDR3 is 13 residues. Germline CDR1 and CDR2: MNHNY and SVGAGI (reference sequence).

The chain couples TRBV7-9 to TRBJ1-2; 11 bases are a match to TRBD1. CDR3 length equals 15 residues. Germline CDR1 reads SEHNR; CDR2 reads FQNEAQ (reference sequence). The V gene end was trimmed by 7 bases and the J gene end by 4 bases; junction bases not matched to a gene: 8. CDR3 bases: TGTGCCAGCACAGAAATCGGACAGGGGGCCTATGGCTACACCTTC. It specifies CASTEIGQGAYGYTF.

V and J are TRBV19 and TRBJ2-1; 15 bases agree with TRBD2. The CDR3 loop spans 16 amino acids. With V trimmed by 5 bases and J by 7 bases, 6 bases remained unmatched. The germline V gene has CDR1 LNHDA and CDR2 SQIVND (reference sequence). CDR3 loop: CASSGQGLAGGNEQFF. DNA for the CDR3: TGTGCCAGTAGTGGGCAGGGACTAGCGGGGGGAAATGAGCAGTTCTTC.

This clonotype is medium-sized by share. The chain employs TRBV27 and TRBJ2-1, with TRBD2 identical over 8 bases. With 2 bases clipped from V and 10 bases from J, the junction kept 10 bases outside the gene matches. Germline V gene lookup returns CDR1 MNHEY and CDR2 SMNVEV (reference sequence). This CDR3 has 15 amino acids. Written as DNA, the CDR3 is TGTGCCAGCAGTTTACCCGGGGGGGCATTCCGGGAGCAGTTCTTC. It translates to CASSLPGGAFREQFF.

This clonotype qualifies as medium-sized. The J gene is TRBJ2-5, the V gene TRBV6-2 or TRBV6-3, with TRBD2 matching over 8 bases. From germline, CDR1 is MNHEY and CDR2 SVGEGT. The CDR3 runs to 14 residues. V lost 2 bases to trimming and J lost 4 bases; unmatched junction nucleotides: 3. Here the CDR3 reads CASSYSGSRETQYF. Written as DNA, the CDR3 is TGTGCCAGCAGTTACAGCGGGAGTCGAGAGACCCAGTACTTC.

By its share, this clonotype is large (0.1 to 1%). The V gene is TRBV27, the J gene TRBJ2-7; 9 bases line up with TRBD1. From germline, CDR1 is MNHEY and CDR2 SMNVEV (reference sequence). The V gene end was trimmed by 5 bases and the J gene end by 3 bases; junction bases not matched to a gene: 2. CDR3 length equals 13 residues. CDR3 sequence reads: CASSPGQGYEQYF. Here the CDR3 DNA reads TGTGCCAGCAGTCCGGGACAGGGCTACGAGCAGTACTTC.

In regard to this clonotype: Without the conserved terminal phenylalanine or tryptophan, this CDR3 likely stems from a read error. The rearrangement joins TRBV7-9 to TRBJ2-7; D possibly corresponds to TRBD2 (5 bases). Trimming removed 5 bases at V and 4 bases at J, with 15 bases between. The CDR3 consists of 14 residues. CDR1 and CDR2 (germline): SEHNR, FQNEAQ (reference sequence). The CDR3 sequence is CASSPGLPPYEQYY. Here the CDR3 DNA reads TGTGCCAGCAGCCCCGGACTCCCGCCTTACGAGCAGTACTAC.

This clonotype counts as medium-sized. V usage is TRBV7-3 and J usage is TRBJ2-1; no firm D call. V lost 5 bases, J lost 2 bases, and 13 bases lay in between. Germline CDR1 is SGHTA and CDR2 is FQGTGA. CDR3 length: 15 residues. The CDR3, as DNA: TGTGCCAGCAGCGTTACCCCTTCTACCTACAATGAGCAGTTCTTC. It yields the protein CASSVTPSTYNEQFF.

This clonotype counts as medium-sized. V is TRBV18 and J is TRBJ1-6, with a possible D match to TRBD1 (6 bases). Looked up from germline, CDR1 is KGHSH and CDR2 is LQKENI. V was pared by 1 base and J by 7 bases, with 14 bases between. The CDR3 has 16 amino acids. CDR3 sequence reads: CASSPRGRGANSPLHF. The CDR3 region has the DNA TGTGCCAGCTCACCACGGGGCAGGGGCGCGAATTCACCCCTCCACTTT.